The 17 T cell receptor beta chains given below trace back to one sample, sequenced in a study of T cell responses to AZD1222 COVID-19 vaccine. The assay was immunoSEQ multiplex PCR, and TCRdb's table has in-frame clones only and misses some. Among 150,000 to 200,000 clones, over 85% were seen once, and the ten largest hold 3.9%. This material consisted of peripheral blood, taken on day 0 of AZD1222 vaccination. The receptors stem from an adult in good health.

This clone was counted once. The gene calls are TRBV12-3 or TRBV12-4 and TRBJ2-7; D tentatively reads TRBD1 or TRBD2 (5 bases each). The CDR3 is made up of 13 amino acids. The DNA for the CDR3 is TGTGCGTCAGCCGGGACGGATAACTACGAGCAGTACTTC. The encoded protein is CASAGTDNYEQYF.

The chain couples TRBV4-1 to TRBJ1-1; a possible D gene is TRBD1 (5 bases). V lost 0 bases, J lost 2 bases, and 10 bases lay in between. The CDR3 covers 15 residues. CDR1 is MGHRA, CDR2 YSYEKL, per germline. The CDR3 coding sequence is TGCGCCAGCAGCCAAGAGACAGAAGACAACACTGAAGCTTTCTTT. Translation: CASSQETEDNTEAFF.

The chain joins TRBV7-8 to TRBJ2-1; 10 bases align to TRBD1. V shed 4 bases and J 8 bases; nucleotides not matched to a gene: 5. The CDR3 runs to 14 residues. CDR1 and CDR2 (germline): SGHVS, FQNEAQ. Here the CDR3 DNA reads TGTGCCAGCAGCTCCCGGACAGGGGGGTATGAGCAGTTCTTC. Its translation: CASSSRTGGYEQFF.

This chain links TRBV19 with TRBJ1-2, with 8 bases fitting TRBD1. V lost 10 bases, J lost 8 bases, and 6 bases stayed unmatched. The germline V gene encodes CDR1 LNHDA and CDR2 SQIVND (reference sequence). CDR3 size: 11 residues. The CDR3 DNA is TGTGCCATCAGGACAGGGCGAGGCTACACCTTC. Translation gives CAIRTGRGYTF.

This chain joins TRBV19 and TRBJ1-2, with 7 bases fitting TRBD1. Germline loops: CDR1 LNHDA, CDR2 SQIVND (reference sequence). V shed 6 bases, J shed 5 bases, and the junction held 12 bases outside the gene matches. The CDR3 contains 15 residues. As DNA, the CDR3 is TGTGCCAGTAGCAAACTCGGACAGGCGGGGTATGGCTACACCTTC. This encodes CASSKLGQAGYGYTF.

The V call is TRBV6-1, the J call TRBJ1-1; no definite D call. CDR3 length equals 14 residues. Germline CDR1 and CDR2: MNHNS and SASEGT. V lost 2 bases and J lost 1, with 8 bases in between. The CDR3 sequence is CASSELRKNTEAFF. The CDR3 DNA follows: TGTGCCAGCAGTGAATTAAGGAAGAACACTGAAGCTTTCTTT.

This sequence joins TRBV6-5 and TRBJ1-2; D unclear. Germline CDR1 reads MNHEY; CDR2 reads SVGAGI. The CDR3 sequence is 12 residues long. V gave up 6 bases and J gave up 7 bases, with 12 bases separating them. CDR3 coding DNA: TGTGCCAGCAGCGATCGGAACGGTGGCTACACCTTC. Protein sequence: CASSDRNGGYTF.

This clone was recorded only once. The chain combines TRBV19 with TRBJ2-1; D remains unclear. V was clipped by 2 bases and J by 8 bases, with 7 bases between them. Germline CDR1 and CDR2: LNHDA and SQIVND (reference sequence). The CDR3 has 12 residues. The CDR3, as DNA: TGTGCCAGTAGTATAAATGGATATGAGCAGTTCTTC. Amino acid sequence: CASSINGYEQFF.

The CDR3 bases are TGTGCCACCAGTGATTTGCATCCGGGACTAGCGGGAGTAGGGGAGACCCAGTACTTC. Protein: CATSDLHPGLAGVGETQYF. This chain uses TRBV24-1 with TRBJ2-5; TRBD2 aligns across 14 bases. Germline V CDR1 and CDR2: KGHDR, SFDVKD. V lost 0 bases to trimming and J lost 5 bases; unmatched junction nucleotides: 10. The CDR3 runs to 19 residues.

The rearrangement uses TRBV3-1 (or the pseudogene TRBV3-2) and TRBJ2-2, with TRBD2 as a possible D gene (7 bases). Trimming cost V 4 bases and J 7 bases, with 13 bases left between them. Germline assignment: CDR1 LGHDT and CDR2 YNNKEL (reference sequence). There are 14 residues in the CDR3. CDR3 nucleotide sequence: TGTGCCAGCAGCCTAGGGGGGGTGAGCGGGGAGCTGTTTTTT. Amino acid sequence: CASSLGGVSGELFF.

The chain links TRBV30 to TRBJ2-3, with a possible D match to TRBD1 (5 bases). The CDR3 contains 13 residues. V was trimmed by 3 bases and J by 2 bases, leaving 9 bases between them. From germline, CDR1 is GTSNPN and CDR2 SVGIG (reference sequence). The CDR3 nucleotides are TGTGCCTGGAGCCAGGGATACACAGATACGCAGTATTTT. Translating it yields CAWSQGYTDTQYF.

The chain carries TRBV7-6 and TRBJ1-3; D remains ambiguous. The CDR3 covers 16 residues. Germline V gene sequence: CDR1 SGHVS, CDR2 FNYEAQ. The germline V and J ends were trimmed by 5 bases and 0 bases, with 14 bases remaining between them. The CDR3 sequence is CASSLGLAASGNTIYF. The CDR3 DNA sequence: TGTGCCAGCAGCCTAGGATTAGCCGCCTCTGGAAACACCATATATTTT. Combining the CDR3 with reference TRBV7-6 and TRBJ1-3 gives the whole variable domain GAGVSQSPRYKVTKRGQDVALRCDPISGHVSLYWYRQALGQGPEFLTYFNYEAQQDKSGLPNDRFSAERPEGSISTLTIQRTEQRDSAMYRCASSLGLAASGNTIYFGEGSWLTVV.

This chain joins TRBV15 and TRBJ2-1, with D uncertain. The CDR3 is made up of 12 amino acids. Germline CDR1 and CDR2: LNHNV and YYDKDF (reference sequence). V was trimmed by 2 bases and J by 8 bases, leaving 7 bases between them. The CDR3 protein is CATSRSLDEQFF. In nucleotides, the CDR3 is TGTGCCACCAGCAGATCCTTAGATGAGCAGTTCTTC.

The chain couples TRBV28 to TRBJ2-1, with D uncertain. V was cut by 6 bases and J by 8 bases, with 17 bases left in between. Germline values: CDR1 MDHEN, CDR2 SYDVKM. This CDR3 comprises 14 residues. CDR3 DNA sequence: TGTGCCAGCAGCCGATCGCTAGGGCTCGATGAGCAGTTCTTC. Its translation: CASSRSLGLDEQFF. Based on the CDR3 plus reference TRBV28 and TRBJ2-1, the full variable domain is DVKVTQSSRYLVKRTGEKVFLECVQDMDHENMFWYRQDPGLGLRLIYFSYDVKMKEKGDIPEGYSVSREKKERFSLILESASTNQTSMYLCASSRSLGLDEQFFGPGTRLTVL.

The V and J genes are TRBV28 and TRBJ1-1; D remains unclear. Trimming stripped 1 base from V and 1 base from J, with 4 bases between. The germline V gene encodes CDR1 MDHEN and CDR2 SYDVKM. The CDR3 contains 13 residues. The CDR3 region has the DNA TGTGCCAGCAGTTTATCAGGGAACACTGAAGCTTTCTTT. This codes for CASSLSGNTEAFF.

The CDR3 region is CASRDSRYNEQFF. In DNA form, the CDR3 reads TGTGCCAGCCGGGACTCCCGCTACAATGAGCAGTTCTTC. V gene TRBV21-1 combines with J gene TRBJ2-1; TRBD2 is the table's D call, not checked against the DNA. TRBV21-1 is shown as a pseudogene. The length of the CDR3 is 13 residues.

The rearrangement joins TRBV6-4 to TRBJ2-2; the D gene is possibly TRBD1 (7 bases). The CDR3 extends over 13 amino acids. Deletions cut 6 bases from V and 3 bases from J, with 8 bases between. Germline-derived CDR1 and CDR2 are MRHNA and SNTAGT. The CDR3 reads CASSRGDTGELFF. The CDR3 DNA sequence: TGTGCCAGCAGCAGGGGGGACACCGGGGAGCTGTTTTTT.